The rows below give T cell receptor beta chains drawn from one sample of a study of T cells in Graves' hyperthyroidism and ophthalmopathy. TCRdb reprocessed the multiplex PCR reads via MiXCR and lists one record per CDR3 protein. The sample lists about 620,000 distinct CDR3 sequences, around 15% seen once, with 3.8% in the top ten. The sequenced sample consisted of blood. These receptors came from a young woman with Graves' hyperthyroidism. Both conserved end residues are part of each CDR3. Each record gives: clone size, V gene, J gene, D gene, CDR3 length, CDR3 protein, CDR3 DNA. A D gene is named only where the DNA matches it firmly. Clone size is not always given. Where it is, it says once, few, many or a class for expanded clones.

-	TRBV7-9	TRBJ1-1	-	17	CASSFPRSGQYYTEAFF	TGTGCCAGCAGCTTCCCCAGGAGTGGACAGTATTACACTGAAGCTTTCTTT
-	TRBV18	TRBJ2-2	-	16	CASSLQGIRNTGELFF	TGTGCCAGCTCATTGCAGGGCATTAGGAACACCGGGGAGCTGTTTTTT
-	TRBV30	TRBJ2-2	-	12	CAWSVSGGELFF	TGTGCCTGGAGTGTATCAGGCGGGGAGCTGTTTTTT
-	TRBV9	TRBJ2-1	-	16	CASSVGGGSRLSEQFF	TGTGCCAGCAGCGTAGGGGGAGGATCCCGATTGAGTGAGCAGTTCTTC
many	TRBV7-2	TRBJ2-1	TRBD2	15	CASSLGLARYNEQFF	TGTGCCAGCAGCTTGGGACTAGCGAGGTACAATGAGCAGTTCTTC
few	TRBV7-8	TRBJ1-4	-	13	CASSQQAYEKLFF	TGTGCCAGCAGCCAACAGGCCTATGAAAAACTGTTTTTT
-	TRBV19	TRBJ2-1	TRBD2	15	CASSKGGRARNEQFF	TGTGCCAGTAGTAAGGGCGGGAGGGCCAGGAATGAGCAGTTCTTC
once	TRBV11-2	TRBJ1-3	TRBD1	18	CASSFATGGYISGNTIYF	TGTGCCAGCAGCTTTGCGACAGGGGGCTACATCTCTGGAAACACCATATATTTT
many	TRBV28	TRBJ1-1	-	16	CASSLARVGSGTEAFF	TGTGCCAGCAGTTTGGCCAGGGTGGGTAGTGGCACTGAAGCTTTCTTT
many	TRBV7-2	TRBJ1-4	-	14	CASSPGIPGEKLFF	TGTGCCAGCAGCCCCGGGATACCTGGTGAAAAACTGTTTTTT
-	TRBV20-1	TRBJ2-3	TRBD2	18	CSARGSGSGYRSTDTQYF	TGCAGTGCTAGGGGGAGCGGGAGTGGGTATCGTAGCACAGATACGCAGTATTTT
-	TRBV6-1	TRBJ1-2	TRBD1	14	CASSSPGTGIGYTF	TGTGCCAGCAGCAGTCCCGGGACAGGGATTGGCTACACCTTC
many	TRBV12-3/TRBV12-4	TRBJ1-5	-	16	CASSLDSPYSNQPQHF	TGTGCCAGCAGTTTAGACAGTCCCTATAGCAATCAGCCCCAGCATTTT
-	TRBV5-1	TRBJ1-1	TRBD1	15	CASSLRTGGDTEAFF	TGCGCCAGCAGCTTACGGACAGGGGGGGACACTGAAGCTTTCTTT
-	TRBV5-5	TRBJ1-1	-	13	CASSWGSHTEAFF	TGTGCCAGCAGCTGGGGGTCCCACACTGAAGCTTTCTTT
many	TRBV30	TRBJ1-2	-	13	CAWSMDFYYGYTF	TGTGCCTGGAGTATGGACTTTTACTATGGCTACACCTTC
-	TRBV19	TRBJ1-6	-	13	CASSALRDSPLHF	TGTGCCAGTAGTGCCCTAAGGGATTCACCCCTCCACTTT
many	TRBV30	TRBJ2-7	-	11	CAWSVSYEQYF	TGTGCCTGGAGTGTCAGCTACGAGCAGTACTTC
few	TRBV12-3/TRBV12-4	TRBJ2-7	TRBD1	14	CASRRSGTGGEQYF	TGTGCCAGCAGACGGTCCGGGACAGGGGGCGAGCAGTACTTC
few	TRBV3-1	TRBJ2-7	-	12	CASSHPFGEQYF	TGTGCCAGCAGCCACCCGTTCGGCGAGCAGTACTTC
many	TRBV11-2	TRBJ1-1	-	12	CASSLAWTEAFF	TGTGCCAGCAGCTTAGCCTGGACTGAAGCTTTCTTT
few	TRBV19	TRBJ2-7	-	13	CASSTTGSYEQYF	TGTGCCAGTAGTACAACAGGAAGCTACGAGCAGTACTTC
many	TRBV20-1	TRBJ1-2	-	10	CSADDTGYTF	TGCAGTGCTGACGACACTGGCTACACCTTC
few	TRBV29-1	TRBJ1-2	-	11	CSVLLSSGYTF	TGCAGCGTTCTGCTATCATCTGGCTACACCTTC
-	TRBV19	TRBJ1-6	-	17	CASSPLTGREVRSPLHF	TGTGCCAGTAGTCCCCTTACAGGGCGTGAGGTTCGATCACCCCTCCACTTT
many	TRBV6-1	TRBJ1-2	-	15	CASSAGQGGNYGYTF	TGTGCCAGCAGTGCGGGTCAGGGAGGAAACTATGGCTACACCTTC
many	TRBV20-1	TRBJ1-2	-	10	CSAGLGGYTF	TGCAGTGCTGGATTGGGCGGCTACACCTTC
few	TRBV28	TRBJ1-2	TRBD1	14	CASASGTGIDGYTF	TGTGCCAGCGCTTCCGGGACAGGGATCGATGGCTACACCTTC
-	TRBV5-1	TRBJ1-1	-	14	CASGLGDPNTEAFF	TGCGCCAGCGGACTCGGGGACCCGAACACTGAAGCTTTCTTT
few	TRBV20-1	TRBJ1-5	TRBD1	16	CSARPPTGSSNQPQHF	TGCAGTGCTAGACCACCGACAGGGTCGAGCAATCAGCCCCAGCATTTT
-	TRBV28	TRBJ2-4	-	17	CASSSRPRALAKNIQYF	TGTGCCAGCAGTTCCAGACCCAGGGCCTTAGCCAAAAACATTCAGTACTTC
once	TRBV19	TRBJ2-2	TRBD2	15	CASSIKREVAGELFF	TGTGCCAGTAGTATTAAGCGGGAGGTCGCCGGGGAGCTGTTTTTT
few	TRBV6-1	TRBJ1-2	-	16	CASSDGPVLTYYGYTF	TGTGCCAGCAGCGACGGGCCAGTGCTTACCTACTATGGCTACACCTTC
-	TRBV6-1	TRBJ2-5	-	16	CASNYGPTSKPETQYF	TGTGCCAGCAATTACGGCCCAACTAGCAAACCAGAGACCCAGTACTTC
few	TRBV28	TRBJ1-2	-	13	CASRQKLSRGYTF	TGTGCCAGCAGACAAAAACTCTCTCGAGGCTACACCTTC
few	TRBV19	TRBJ1-1	-	14	CASSYAAGPVRAFF	TGTGCCAGTAGTTATGCGGCAGGGCCCGTGCGGGCTTTCTTT
many	TRBV20-1	TRBJ2-3	-	14	CSAEDTKFTDTQYF	TGCAGTGCCGAGGATACGAAGTTCACAGATACGCAGTATTTT
-	TRBV4-2	TRBJ2-1	TRBD2	18	CASSRNVMGLAGHNEQFF	TGTGCCAGCAGTCGTAACGTTATGGGGCTAGCGGGGCACAATGAGCAGTTCTTC
few	TRBV9	TRBJ2-6	-	15	CASSYSGPGANVLTF	TGTGCCAGCAGTTACTCCGGGCCTGGGGCCAACGTCCTGACTTTC
many	TRBV20-1	TRBJ2-1	-	12	CSARDRSPEQFF	TGCAGTGCTAGAGATCGCAGTCCTGAGCAGTTCTTC
-	TRBV20-1	TRBJ2-7	TRBD2	12	CSASAGANEQYF	TGCAGTGCTAGTGCGGGAGCGAACGAGCAGTACTTC
-	TRBV7-9	TRBJ1-4	-	19	CASSGSRESPPTTNEKLFF	TGTGCCAGCAGCGGGTCCAGGGAAAGCCCCCCTACAACTAATGAAAAACTGTTTTTT
-	TRBV24-1	TRBJ2-3	-	16	CATSDPRDVFTDTQYF	TGTGCCACCAGTGATCCAAGGGACGTTTTCACAGATACGCAGTATTTT
many	TRBV4-1	TRBJ2-1	TRBD1	18	CASSQSNLRTGWVNEQFF	TGCGCCAGCAGCCAATCCAATCTCCGGACAGGGTGGGTCAATGAGCAGTTCTTC
-	TRBV2	TRBJ2-1	TRBD2	15	CASSFGREAYNEQFF	TGTGCCAGCAGCTTTGGGCGGGAGGCATACAATGAGCAGTTCTTC
few	TRBV30	TRBJ2-1	-	14	CAWSVTHRAGEQFF	TGTGCCTGGAGTGTAACCCACAGGGCAGGCGAGCAGTTCTTC
many	TRBV28	TRBJ2-1	TRBD2	11	CASGLAREQFF	TGTGCCAGCGGACTAGCACGCGAGCAGTTCTTC
many	TRBV12-3/TRBV12-4	TRBJ2-5	-	13	CASSFGQAGTQYF	TGTGCCAGCAGTTTCGGGCAGGCGGGGACCCAGTACTTC
many	TRBV28	TRBJ1-2	-	13	CASSLDGNYGYTF	TGTGCCAGCAGCTTAGACGGGAACTATGGCTACACCTTC
many	TRBV12-3/TRBV12-4	TRBJ2-1	TRBD1	14	CASRVTGPDNEQFF	TGTGCCAGCAGGGTGACAGGGCCGGACAATGAGCAGTTCTTC
many	TRBV28	TRBJ2-1	TRBD2	16	CASSPSLAGPRNEQFF	TGTGCCAGCAGCCCATCACTAGCGGGACCGCGCAATGAGCAGTTCTTC
-	TRBV20-1	TRBJ2-1	-	10	CSASGDEQFF	TGCAGTGCCTCGGGTGATGAGCAGTTCTTC
many	TRBV27	TRBJ2-1	TRBD2	15	CASSWGAGIYNEQFF	TGTGCCAGCAGCTGGGGAGCGGGAATCTACAATGAGCAGTTCTTC
many	TRBV27	TRBJ2-7	-	13	CASSLSPSNEQYF	TGTGCCAGCAGTTTATCTCCGTCGAACGAGCAGTACTTC
-	TRBV9	TRBJ1-1	TRBD1	13	CASQGAGNTEAFF	TGTGCCAGCCAGGGGGCAGGGAACACTGAAGCTTTCTTT
many	TRBV7-3	TRBJ2-5	-	16	CASSLNSGSVGETQYF	TGTGCCAGCAGCTTAAATTCCGGGTCGGTCGGGGAGACCCAGTACTTC
many	TRBV18	TRBJ1-1	-	15	CASSPYKTVNTEAFF	TGTGCCAGCTCACCATACAAGACGGTGAACACTGAAGCTTTCTTT
many	TRBV28	TRBJ2-7	-	14	CASSFRLALYEQYF	TGTGCCAGCAGTTTTCGGCTGGCGTTATACGAGCAGTACTTC